This T cell receptor (beta chain) emerged from a study of Graves' ophthalmopathy and Graves' hyperthyroidism. Study-level findings and limits: A majority of expanded thyroid clonotypes exceeding 0.001 frequency were likewise present in blood.

This clonotype was seen repeatedly, ten times or more. Its target is not known. The authors used Ficoll-Paque density gradient centrifugation to separate PBMCs. The input was 7.5 to 10 ml of fresh peripheral blood. Amplifying from RNA transcripts, the study obtained TCR beta CDR3 regions. The library came from an HTBI-primed first-round RT-PCR and a second-round multiplex PCR. Each CDR3 protein is one row after TCRdb ran MiXCR on the multiplex PCR reads. The sample has roughly 480,000 distinct CDR3 sequences, approximately 15% seen once. Trimming at V came to 0 bases and at J to 7 bases, leaving 7 bases not matched to a gene. The CDR3 covers 16 residues.

The TCR originated in a woman between 25 and 40 years old with Graves' ophthalmopathy. The V call is TRBV12-3 or TRBV12-4, the J call TRBJ2-2, with TRBD2 identical over 8 bases. The sequencing sample was made of blood. The CDR3 here is CASSLASGAGGGELFF. The CDR3 bases are TGTGCCAGCAGTTTAGCTAGCGGGGCCGGCGGCGGGGAGCTGTTTTTT.